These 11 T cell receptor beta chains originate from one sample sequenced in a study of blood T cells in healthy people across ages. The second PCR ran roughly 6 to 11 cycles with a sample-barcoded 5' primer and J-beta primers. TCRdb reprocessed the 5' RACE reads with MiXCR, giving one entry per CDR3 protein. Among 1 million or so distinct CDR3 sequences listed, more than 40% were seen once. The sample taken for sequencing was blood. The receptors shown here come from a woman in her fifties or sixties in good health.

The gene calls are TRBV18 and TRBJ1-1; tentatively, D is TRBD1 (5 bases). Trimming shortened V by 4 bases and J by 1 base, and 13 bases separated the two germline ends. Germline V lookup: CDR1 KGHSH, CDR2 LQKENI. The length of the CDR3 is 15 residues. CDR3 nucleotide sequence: TGTGCCAGCTCACAGCCAGGGAGGGGGAACACTGAAGCTTTCTTT. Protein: CASSQPGRGNTEAFF.

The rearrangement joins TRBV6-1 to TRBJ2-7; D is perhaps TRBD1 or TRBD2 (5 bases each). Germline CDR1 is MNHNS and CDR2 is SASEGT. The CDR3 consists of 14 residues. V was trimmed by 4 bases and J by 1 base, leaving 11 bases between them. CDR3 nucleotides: TGTGCCAGCAGTGTCGGGGCCTTTTCCTACGAGCAGTACTTC. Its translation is CASSVGAFSYEQYF.

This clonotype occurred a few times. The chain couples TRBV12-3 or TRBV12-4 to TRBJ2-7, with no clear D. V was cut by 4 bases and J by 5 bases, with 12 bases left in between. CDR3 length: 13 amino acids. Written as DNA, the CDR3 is TGTGCCAGCAGTTACGAATATCCGGACGAGCAGTACTTC. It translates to CASSYEYPDEQYF.

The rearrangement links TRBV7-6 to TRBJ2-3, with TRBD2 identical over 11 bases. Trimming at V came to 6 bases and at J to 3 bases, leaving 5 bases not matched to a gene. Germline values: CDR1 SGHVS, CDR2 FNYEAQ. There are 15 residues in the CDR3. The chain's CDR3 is CASRTSGSLTDTQYF. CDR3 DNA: TGTGCCAGCAGAACTAGCGGGAGTCTTACAGATACGCAGTATTTT.

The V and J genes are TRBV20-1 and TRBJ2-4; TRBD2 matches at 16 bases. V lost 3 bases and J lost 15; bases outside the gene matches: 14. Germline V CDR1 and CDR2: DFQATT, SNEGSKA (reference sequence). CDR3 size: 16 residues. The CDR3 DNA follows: TGCAGTGCTAGTGGGACTAGCGGGAGGGCCGTCAACGAGCTGTACTTC. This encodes CSASGTSGRAVNELYF.

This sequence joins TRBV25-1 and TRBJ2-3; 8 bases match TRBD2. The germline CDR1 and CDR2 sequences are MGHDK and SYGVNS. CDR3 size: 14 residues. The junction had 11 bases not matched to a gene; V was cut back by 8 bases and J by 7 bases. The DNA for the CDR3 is TGTGCCAGCCGCAGGCCGGGAGGGCCAAATACGCAGTATTTT. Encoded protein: CASRRPGGPNTQYF.

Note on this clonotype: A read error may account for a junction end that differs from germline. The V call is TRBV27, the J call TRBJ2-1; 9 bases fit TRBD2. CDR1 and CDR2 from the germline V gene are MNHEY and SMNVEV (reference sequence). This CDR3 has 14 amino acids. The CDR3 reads CATTVGTSFNEQLF. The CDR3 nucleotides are TGTGCCACCACGGTGGGGACTAGCTTCAATGAGCAGTTATTC.

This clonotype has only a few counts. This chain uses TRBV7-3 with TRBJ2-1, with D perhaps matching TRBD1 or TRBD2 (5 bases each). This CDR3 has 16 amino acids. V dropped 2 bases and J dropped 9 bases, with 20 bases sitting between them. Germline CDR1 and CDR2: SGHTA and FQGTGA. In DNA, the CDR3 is TGTGCCAGCAGCTTAGGGTTGGGGCTAGCTGAGGGTGAGCAGTTCTTC. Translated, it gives CASSLGLGLAEGEQFF.

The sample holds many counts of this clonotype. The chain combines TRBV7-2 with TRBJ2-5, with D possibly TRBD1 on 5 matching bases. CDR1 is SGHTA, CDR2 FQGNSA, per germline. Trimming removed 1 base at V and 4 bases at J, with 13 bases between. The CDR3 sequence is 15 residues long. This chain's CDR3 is CASSLEGRAGETQYF. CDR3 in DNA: TGTGCCAGCAGCTTAGAGGGCAGGGCAGGAGAGACCCAGTACTTC.

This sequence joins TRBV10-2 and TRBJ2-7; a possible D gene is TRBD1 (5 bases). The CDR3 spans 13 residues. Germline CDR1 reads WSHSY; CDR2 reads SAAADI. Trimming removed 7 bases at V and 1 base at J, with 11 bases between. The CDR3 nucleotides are TGCGCCAGCATCCCCCGACAGTCCTACGAGCAGTACTTC. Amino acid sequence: CASIPRQSYEQYF.

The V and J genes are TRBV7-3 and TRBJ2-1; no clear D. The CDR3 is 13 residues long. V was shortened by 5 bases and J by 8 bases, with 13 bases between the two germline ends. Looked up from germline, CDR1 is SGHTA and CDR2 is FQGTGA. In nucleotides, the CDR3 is TGTGCCAGCAGCCCTCCGGGTAACTATGAGCAGTTCTTC. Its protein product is CASSPPGNYEQFF.